Given below is one T cell receptor beta chain in context. This sample stems from a study of HIV-infected children after antiretroviral therapy interruption. Study-wide background: Interruption group median age about 9.8 years; continuous group 8 years.

Treatment reported: PENTA 11 planned treatment interruption arm or continuous ART arm. Naive CD4+ CD45RA+ CD45RO- T cells were FACS-sorted from thawed PBMCs. This CDR3 has 14 amino acids. Trimming took 6 bases from V and 4 from J; bases not matched to a gene: 8. The TCR library was built from RNA with a 3' RACE protocol and unique molecular identifiers. One entry per CDR3 protein results from TCRdb running MiXCR on the 3' RACE reads. This sample has about 46,000 distinct CDR3 sequences, with 4.3% found just once. The TCR was taken from a pool of human donors with HIV. The chain uses TRBV12-3 or TRBV12-4 and TRBJ1-1; 7 bases agree with TRBD1. Sequencing used CD45RA+ CD4+ T cells from PBMCs, pooled from several time points, obtained from a donor given antiretroviral therapy, either interrupted or continuous. Subset in this sample: naive CD4+ CD45RA+ CD45RO- T cells. The DNA of the CDR3 is TGTGCCAGCAGCAGACAGGGATTACGCACTGAAGCTTTCTTT. Translation gives CASSRQGLRTEAFF.